This T cell receptor (beta chain) emerged from a study of shared clonotypes between healthy human individuals. Of note for this clone: What it recognizes is unknown.

Study observations and caveats: Blood was the sole source, and tissue repertoires probably differ.

Over several immunoSEQ plates, each subset's genomic DNA was distributed in even portions. Only in-frame clones appear in the TCRdb table, and some are missing; sequencing was by immunoSEQ multiplex PCR. The table records around 320,000 clones, around 87% of them present only once. Germline loops: CDR1 MGHRA, CDR2 YSYEKL. V lost 1 base, J lost 8 bases, and 17 bases lay in between. This CDR3 has 15 amino acids. The chain combines TRBV4-1 with TRBJ1-2, with D possibly matching TRBD1 (6 bases). The sequencing sample was made of memory CD8+ T cells sorted from blood. Stated subset: CD45RO+ cells pooled with CCR7-negative TemRA cells. The sequence came from a man aged 18 to 35 in good health. The CDR3 region is CASSQVMGGWDGYTF. CDR3 bases: TGCGCCAGCAGCCAAGTAATGGGGGGCTGGGACGGCTACACCTTC.